The 8 T cell receptor beta chains in this list originate from one sample, sequenced in a study of T cell responses to AZD1222 COVID-19 vaccine (dated by TCRdb to about 2021). Library preparation was by the immunoSEQ multiplex PCR assay. TCRdb retrieved this table from immuneACCESS and kept in-frame rearrangements only. Not all clones are present; in checked studies, unresolved V genes account for under half, and no reason is known for the remainder. For this sample the table gives fewer than 100,000 clones, of which 85% to 90% were detected only once. Jointly, the top ten make up roughly 1.4% of the sample. This specimen's time point label, per the study, means: about 28 days (+/-7) after the second vaccine dose. The sample was peripheral blood, taken 28 days after the second AZD1222 dose. These receptors were obtained from an adult who received the AZD1222 COVID-19 vaccine.

In this sample, this clone turned up a few times. V usage is TRBV7-9 and J usage is TRBJ1-5; weak D call: TRBD1 (5 bases). The CDR3 extends over 17 amino acids. Trimming stripped 1 base from V and 3 bases from J, with 16 bases between. Germline V gene data show CDR1 as SEHNR and CDR2 as FQNEAQ (reference sequence). DNA of the CDR3: TGTGCCAGCAGCTTAGGAGGGGACCGGTCCCCCAATCAGCCCCAGCATTTT. It encodes CASSLGGDRSPNQPQHF.

The chain has TRBV3-1 (or the pseudogene TRBV3-2) and TRBJ2-7, with D perhaps TRBD1 (6 bases). The V gene lost 2 bases and the J gene lost 5 bases, with 16 bases spanning the gap. This CDR3 has 15 amino acids. CDR1 and CDR2 (germline): LGHDT, YNNKEL (reference sequence). The CDR3 DNA reads as TGTGCCAGCAGCCAACCAGGGGTCTCGGTGGACGAGCAGTACTTC. As protein: CASSQPGVSVDEQYF.

This clone was counted between two and nine times. The chain joins TRBV28 to TRBJ2-7; possibly TRBD1 for D (5 bases). Trimming left V 3 bases short and J 5 bases short, with 8 bases between. CDR1 and CDR2 (germline): MDHEN, SYDVKM. The CDR3 loop spans 12 amino acids. Written as DNA, the CDR3 is TGTGCCAGCAGTTTGATGACAGACGAGCAGTACTTC. It is translated as CASSLMTDEQYF.

V is TRBV2 and J is TRBJ1-5; a weak D match, TRBD1 (5 bases). With 3 bases removed from V and 6 bases from J, the gap between germline ends came to 18 bases. In germline, CDR1 is SNHLY, CDR2 FYNNEI. This CDR3 comprises 16 residues. CDR3 amino acids: CASSEGVTSAAQPQHF. In DNA form, the CDR3 reads TGTGCCAGCAGTGAGGGGGTCACTAGCGCGGCTCAGCCCCAGCATTTT. The full variable domain, in which reference TRBV2 and TRBJ1-5 provide the parts outside the CDR3, is EPEVTQTPSHQVTQMGQEVILRCVPISNHLYFYWYRQILGQKVEFLVSFYNNEISEKSEIFDDQFSVERPDGSNFTLKIRSTKLEDSAMYFCASSEGVTSAAQPQHFGDGTRLSIL.

The chain joins TRBV5-1 to TRBJ1-2; D gene unclear. Trimming stripped 1 base from V and 3 bases from J, with 10 bases between. Germline CDR1 is SGHRS and CDR2 is YFSETQ. The CDR3 covers 14 residues. Written as DNA, the CDR3 is TGCGCCAGCAGCTTGCGGGGTACGGACTATGGCTACACCTTC. Translation: CASSLRGTDYGYTF.

This sequence joins TRBV19 and TRBJ2-3, with 7 nucleotides matching TRBD2. Trimming cost V 6 bases and J 1 base; bases outside gene matches: 4. The CDR3 totals 14 residues. Germline V gives CDR1 LNHDA, CDR2 SQIVND (reference sequence). The CDR3 loop is CASRLLAGTDTQYF. CDR3 nucleotide sequence: TGTGCCAGTAGACTCCTAGCGGGCACAGATACGCAGTATTTT.

This chain joins TRBV11-3 and TRBJ2-2; TRBD2 agrees at 8 bases. Germline trimming cut 5 bases from V and 4 bases from J; bases unmatched to any gene: 6. The length of the CDR3 is 15 residues. The germline gives CDR1 SGHNT, CDR2 YENEEA. The CDR3 reads CASSPGGPVTGELFF. CDR3 DNA: TGTGCCAGCAGCCCGGGGGGGCCGGTCACCGGGGAGCTGTTTTTT.

This clone was picked up one time. The chain is built from TRBV7-7 and TRBJ2-2, with 9 bases fitting TRBD1. CDR3 length: 16 residues. V shed 5 bases and J 5 bases; nucleotides not matched to a gene: 9. From germline, CDR1 is SSHAT and CDR2 FNYEAQ (reference sequence). Here the CDR3 reads CASSAGTGSATGELFF. CDR3 coding DNA: TGTGCCAGCAGCGCCGGGACAGGGTCTGCAACCGGGGAGCTGTTTTTT.